This entry describes one T cell receptor (beta chain). Trimming took 6 bases from V and 5 from J, leaving 22 bases between them. Germline-derived CDR1 and CDR2 are MRHNA and SNTAGT. The length of the CDR3 is 16 residues. This entry belongs to a study of blood T cell repertoires in COVID-19. As for the study in general: Samples taken during acute and convalescent COVID-19 were collected in the United States, Italy and Spain. T cells, B-cell-depleted T cells, or PBMCs provided the cDNA or gDNA that served as material.

TCRdb's table, derived via immunoSEQ multiplex PCR, lists solely in-frame clones and lacks some. The sample has some 140,000 clones; around 80% are singletons. J is TRBJ2-5 and V is TRBV6-4; no firm D call. This clonotype originated in a man aged 60 to 75 with acute or convalescent COVID-19. Sequenced input: peripheral blood. The CDR3 nucleotides are TGTGCCAGCAGCGTTCCTATTCAGGTCGGCTGGGAGACCCAGTACTTC. Its protein is CASSVPIQVGWETQYF.